The 29 T cell receptor beta chains listed next were all sequenced from one sample in a study of T cells in Graves' hyperthyroidism and ophthalmopathy. What was amplified from RNA transcripts were TCR beta CDR3 regions. The study used the HTBI primer set for a first-round RT-PCR of the TCR CDR3. From the multiplex PCR reads, TCRdb called clonotypes with MiXCR, one entry per CDR3 protein. The sample has hundreds of thousands of distinct CDR3 sequences, 30% to 40% seen once. Sequencing was carried out using blood. These receptors were taken from a woman in her 40s with Graves' hyperthyroidism.

V and J are TRBV19 and TRBJ2-7; 7 bases align to TRBD1. Germline values: CDR1 LNHDA, CDR2 SQIVND (reference sequence). V dropped 3 bases and J dropped 2; count of bases not matched to a gene: 4. This CDR3 comprises 14 residues. The CDR3: CASSISGQTYEQYF. CDR3 DNA sequence: TGTGCCAGTAGTATTTCGGGACAGACCTACGAGCAGTACTTC.

The sample holds many counts of this clonotype. V gene TRBV11-2 combines with J gene TRBJ1-2, with a possible D match to TRBD1 (5 bases). The CDR3 loop spans 16 amino acids. CDR1 and CDR2 (germline): SGHAT, FQNNGV. V shed 5 bases and J shed 3 bases, with 19 bases lying between them. In nucleotides, the CDR3 is TGTGCCAGCAGCCCCCGCGTGGGGGGTCGTGACTATGGCTACACCTTC. Translated, it gives CASSPRVGGRDYGYTF.

The chain is built from TRBV9 and TRBJ1-1; TRBD1 matches at 7 bases. The germline V gene encodes CDR1 SGDLS and CDR2 YYNGEE. This CDR3 has 13 residues. The V segment lost 4 bases and the J segment 3 bases; nucleotides outside the gene matches: 3. The CDR3 protein is CASSPRGYTEAFF. Here the CDR3 DNA reads TGTGCCAGCAGCCCCAGGGGGTACACTGAAGCTTTCTTT.

This clonotype was detected a few times. V and J are TRBV7-2 and TRBJ2-2, with D unclear. Germline V lookup: CDR1 SGHTA, CDR2 FQGNSA. The CDR3 is 16 residues long. V shed 1 base and J shed 5 bases, with 14 bases lying between them. The CDR3 region has the DNA TGTGCCAGCAGCTTAGTATACCCCACGGAAACCGGGGAGCTGTTTTTT. The encoded protein is CASSLVYPTETGELFF.

The chain recombines TRBV20-1 with TRBJ1-3, with D possibly matching TRBD1 (5 bases). This CDR3 comprises 13 residues. Trimming shortened V by 3 bases and J by 7 bases, and 13 bases separated the two germline ends. CDR1 DFQATT and CDR2 SNEGSKA come from the germline V gene (reference sequence). The CDR3 is CSARVGGSNTIYF. Written as DNA, the CDR3 is TGCAGTGCTAGGGTGGGGGGGTCGAACACCATATATTTT.

The chain links TRBV6-1 to TRBJ1-1, with D perhaps TRBD1 (6 bases). From germline, CDR1 is MNHNS and CDR2 SASEGT. The CDR3 totals 15 residues. With 5 bases removed from V and 7 bases from J, the gap between germline ends came to 20 bases. The CDR3 nucleotides are TGTGCCAGCAGTTACCCGGCCCGAGGGGGTCTTGAAGCTTTCTTT. It codes for CASSYPARGGLEAFF.

In regard to this clonotype: The missing conserved phenylalanine or tryptophan at the end of this CDR3 makes a read error likely. The chain links TRBV6-1 to TRBJ1-3, with D maybe TRBD1 (5 bases). This CDR3 has 14 residues. The V and J ends lost 4 bases and 2 bases respectively, with 9 bases between them. Germline V gene lookup returns CDR1 MNHNS and CDR2 SASEGT. The chain's CDR3 is CASSGAGTGNTIYL. DNA for the CDR3: TGTGCCAGCAGTGGAGCAGGGACTGGAAACACCATATATCTT.

Details on this clonotype: The conserved phenylalanine or tryptophan normally closing the CDR3 is absent here, so this likely arose from a read error. J is TRBJ1-2 and V is TRBV20-1; D is uncertain. The V gene's germline CDR1 is DFQATT and CDR2 SNEGSKA (reference sequence). The V end lost 3 bases, the J end lost 1 base, and 18 bases lay between the germline ends. The CDR3 contains 16 residues. The CDR3 DNA sequence: TGCAGTGCTAGGGCTGGGGTTGCGAGAGATAACTATGGCTACACCGTC. Its protein is CSARAGVARDNYGYTV.

This chain uses TRBV6-2 or TRBV6-3 with TRBJ1-6, with D possibly TRBD1 on 6 matching bases. Germline CDR1 reads MNHEY; CDR2 reads SVGEGT. The germline V and J ends were trimmed by 0 bases and 9 bases, with 15 bases remaining between them. The CDR3 length is 16 residues. The CDR3 is CASSYSATGRTSPLHF. The CDR3 bases are TGTGCCAGCAGTTACTCAGCAACAGGGAGAACTTCACCCCTCCACTTT.

This chain uses TRBV6-2 or TRBV6-3 with TRBJ2-5; D may be TRBD2 (6 bases). Germline V gene data show CDR1 as MNHEY and CDR2 as SVGEGT. Trimming cost V 6 bases and J 4 bases, with 15 bases left between them. This CDR3 spans 14 amino acids. The CDR3 protein is CASRRDAPRETQYF. As DNA, the CDR3 is TGTGCCAGCAGGCGGGACGCCCCCCGAGAGACCCAGTACTTC.

Many counts were recorded for this clonotype. The V call is TRBV6-5, the J call TRBJ2-5; maybe TRBD2 (5 bases). The ends were cut back, 6 bases at V and 5 bases at J, with 7 bases in the middle. Germline CDR1 is MNHEY and CDR2 is SVGAGI. This CDR3 is built from 11 residues. Here the CDR3 reads CASSRGETQYF. In DNA, the CDR3 is TGTGCCAGCAGCCGAGGGGAGACCCAGTACTTC.

The chain uses TRBV12-3 or TRBV12-4 and TRBJ2-7; 8 bases align to TRBD1. CDR3 length equals 15 residues. Losses at the gene ends were 9 bases for V and 1 base for J; bases not matched to a gene: 11. The CDR3 region has the DNA TGTGCCAGTAGGCTGCTGGACAGGGCATCCTACGAGCAGTACTTC. Its protein is CASRLLDRASYEQYF.

Only a few counts were recorded for this clonotype. CDR3: CSASALYQETQYF. CDR3 DNA sequence: TGCAGTGCTTCAGCTCTTTACCAAGAGACCCAGTACTTC. The chain has TRBV20-1 and TRBJ2-5; D is undetermined. This CDR3 region has 13 residues. Trimming took 5 bases from V and 0 from J, leaving 10 bases between them. CDR1 is DFQATT and CDR2 is SNEGSKA in the germline V gene (reference sequence).

This clonotype was observed at least ten times. This rearrangement joins TRBV6-5 to TRBJ1-1; no clear D. The CDR3 runs to 13 residues. Germline CDR1 reads MNHEY; CDR2 reads SVGAGI. V was trimmed by 3 bases and J by 0 bases, leaving 5 bases between them. CDR3 protein: CASSYKMNTEAFF. CDR3 in DNA: TGTGCCAGCAGTTATAAGATGAACACTGAAGCTTTCTTT.

This clonotype was observed a handful of times. CDR3 DNA sequence: TGTGCCAGTACCCCAGGCGGCAGCTTCAACTATGGCTACACCTTC. Translation: CASTPGGSFNYGYTF. The chain has TRBV19 and TRBJ1-2; D unresolved. Germline V gene sequence: CDR1 LNHDA, CDR2 SQIVND (reference sequence). V dropped 7 bases and J dropped 2 bases, with 17 bases sitting between them. This CDR3 has 15 residues.

The chain couples TRBV6-6 to TRBJ2-7; TRBD1 agrees at 10 bases. Germline-derived CDR1 and CDR2 are MNHNY and SVGAGI (reference sequence). The CDR3 has 15 amino acids. V dropped 2 bases and J dropped 1; count of bases not matched to a gene: 2. The CDR3 bases are TGTGCCAGCAGTTACGTGGACAGGGGGTCCTACGAGCAGTACTTC. Translating it yields CASSYVDRGSYEQYF.

Many counts were recorded for this clonotype. This chain connects TRBV20-1 to TRBJ1-2; the D is unclear. The CDR3 consists of 12 residues. Germline-derived CDR1 and CDR2 are DFQATT and SNEGSKA (reference sequence). Trimming stripped 0 bases from V and 8 bases from J, with 10 bases between. CDR3 DNA: TGCAGTGCTAGAGAGGGAATCGAGGGCTACACCTTC. Its protein product is CSAREGIEGYTF.

This clonotype came up once. V is TRBV10-2 and J is TRBJ2-5; TRBD1 is a possible D gene (6 bases). The CDR3 runs 13 residues. The germline V gene has CDR1 WSHSY and CDR2 SAAADI. V was trimmed by 4 bases and J by 10 bases, leaving 16 bases between them. As DNA, the CDR3 is TGCGCCAGCAGTGGGGGGACATCCTTGAACCAGTACTTC. Amino acid sequence: CASSGGTSLNQYF.

The chain recombines TRBV6-5 with TRBJ2-7, with 9 bases identical to TRBD2. The CDR3 consists of 18 residues. Germline assignment: CDR1 MNHEY and CDR2 SVGAGI. Trimming took 3 bases from V and 0 from J; bases not matched to a gene: 12. The CDR3, as DNA: TGTGCCAGCAGTTATCCGTCTGTTAGCGGGAGCGACTCCTACGAGCAGTACTTC. Its protein product is CASSYPSVSGSDSYEQYF.

The chain is built from TRBV27 and TRBJ1-6; 7 bases match TRBD1. The CDR3 has 15 residues. Losses at the gene ends were 1 base for V and 8 bases for J; bases not matched to a gene: 5. Germline V gene sequence: CDR1 MNHEY, CDR2 SMNVEV (reference sequence). DNA for the CDR3: TGTGCCAGCAGTTTATTTTCACAGGGGCATTCACCCCTCCACTTT. It codes for CASSLFSQGHSPLHF.

This clonotype has ten or more counts. The junction does not match germline at one end; this may be a read error. The rearrangement links TRBV6-5 to TRBJ1-6; 8 positions match TRBD1. The germline gives CDR1 MNHEY, CDR2 SVGAGI. The CDR3 sequence is 14 residues long. The CDR3 loop reads CASSFSGTGSTLHF. The CDR3 nucleotides read TGTGCCAGCAGTTTCTCCGGGACAGGTTCAACCCTCCACTTT.

This clonotype occurred many times. The chain links TRBV10-3 to TRBJ2-5; 11 bases are a match to TRBD1. The germline V gene encodes CDR1 ENHRY and CDR2 SYGVKD. CDR3 length equals 16 residues. V shed 9 bases, J shed 0 bases, and the junction held 9 bases outside the gene matches. CDR3 DNA sequence: TGTGCCATTCGCGACCTGGGACAGGGGGACCAAGAGACCCAGTACTTC. Its protein is CAIRDLGQGDQETQYF.

For this clonotype: A read error may explain this, as a much larger clone is one base away. The chain has TRBV9 and TRBJ1-1; no definite D call. Germline V gene lookup returns CDR1 SGDLS and CDR2 YYNGEE. This CDR3 contains 15 residues. The chain's CDR3 is CASSGGGLGNTEVFF. In DNA form, the CDR3 reads TGTGCCAGCAGCGGAGGAGGTTTGGGGAACACTGAAGTTTTCTTT.

The V and J genes are TRBV5-1 and TRBJ2-1, with 8 bases aligning to TRBD1. Germline lookup yields CDR1 SGHRS and CDR2 YFSETQ. The CDR3 is 13 residues long. The V segment lost 7 bases and the J segment 7 bases; nucleotides outside the gene matches: 7. Here the CDR3 DNA reads TGCGCCAGCCGTGCTGGACAGGGTAATGAGCAGTTCTTC. It encodes CASRAGQGNEQFF. The whole variable domain, remainder taken from reference TRBV5-1 and TRBJ2-1, is KAGVTQTPRYLIKTRGQQVTLSCSPISGHRSVSWYQQTPGQGLQFLFEYFSETQRNKGNFPGRFSGRQFSNSRSEMNVSTLELGDSALYLCASRAGQGNEQFFGPGTRLTVL.

DNA for the CDR3: TGTGCCAGCAGCTCGAGACGACCGGGACAGGTCATCTACGAGCAGTACTTC. Translation gives CASSSRRPGQVIYEQYF. The rearrangement joins TRBV7-9 to TRBJ2-7, with 8 bases lining up with TRBD1. The V gene's germline CDR1 is SEHNR and CDR2 FQNEAQ (reference sequence). Trimming took 4 bases from V and 3 from J; bases not matched to a gene: 14. The length of the CDR3 is 17 residues.

This clonotype was counted at least ten times. The V and J genes are TRBV24-1 and TRBJ1-2; maybe TRBD1 (6 bases). The ends were cut back, 4 bases at V and 7 bases at J, with 15 bases in the middle. The CDR3 has 14 amino acids. CDR1 is KGHDR, CDR2 SFDVKD, per germline. The CDR3 here is CATSESRGIGGYTF. DNA for the CDR3: TGTGCCACCAGTGAGAGTAGGGGGATTGGTGGCTACACCTTC.

About this clonotype itself: A much larger clone sits a single nucleotide away, making a read error possible. No conserved phenylalanine or tryptophan ends this CDR3, so it is likely a read error. DNA of the CDR3: TGTGCCTTTTCAAGGACTCTCGGCGACACTGAAGCTTTCCTT. Amino acids: CAFSRTLGDTEAFL. The gene calls are TRBV10-3 and TRBJ1-1; D gene unclear. Trimming left V 11 bases short and J 3 bases short, with 19 bases between. The CDR3 loop spans 14 amino acids. CDR1 and CDR2 (germline): ENHRY, SYGVKD.

This chain links TRBV6-5 with TRBJ1-1; 7 positions agree with TRBD1. V was clipped by 6 bases and J by 4 bases; unmatched bases: 8. Per the germline V gene, CDR1 is MNHEY and CDR2 is SVGAGI. The CDR3 length is 14 residues. The CDR3 DNA reads as TGTGCCAGCAGCCTCGACAGGGCTTTCACTGAAGCTTTCTTT. Encoded protein: CASSLDRAFTEAFF.

V and J are TRBV29-1 and TRBJ1-4; D gene uncertain. The germline V gene has CDR1 SQVTM and CDR2 ANQGSEA. V was pared by 1 base and J by 5 bases, with 11 bases between. The CDR3 covers 14 residues. CDR3 loop: CSVEAADQNEKLFF. As DNA, the CDR3 is TGCAGCGTTGAAGCCGCGGACCAAAATGAAAAACTGTTTTTT.